This TCR beta chain was recorded in a study of blood T cell repertoires in COVID-19. Study details: The analysed material was cDNA or gDNA that came from T cells, B-cell-depleted T cells, or PBMCs.

Cohorts were based on clinical histories the participants reported. The CDR3 totals 14 residues. With 4 bases clipped from V and 5 bases from J, the junction kept 1 base outside the gene matches. Germline values: CDR1 SGHNT, CDR2 YENEEA. Source study methods: Estimates of nucleated cell counts were drawn from the amplification of reference gene primers. The data were produced by immunoSEQ multiplex PCR, yet TCRdb's version contains in-frame clones alone and is incomplete. That table gives V, J and clone size, and the DNA gave D and trimming. The sample carries approximately 380,000 clones, approximately 89% recorded once.

Source material: PBMCs or T cells enriched from blood (not recorded which). The chain has TRBV11-3 and TRBJ1-6, with 8 bases aligning to TRBD1. The clonotype originates from a woman aged 40 to 55 who had been exposed to COVID-19. CDR3 sequence reads: CASSSGQDNSPLHF. The CDR3 nucleotides are TGTGCCAGCAGCTCGGGACAGGATAATTCACCCCTCCACTTT.